This T cell receptor beta chain was profiled in a study of naive and memory T cell subsets. V shed 2 bases and J shed 3 bases, with 10 bases lying between them. Germline CDR1 and CDR2: MNHEY and SVGAGI. The CDR3 runs to 14 residues. The beta constant-region primer was an equimolar mix of two oligonucleotides covering TRBC1 and TRBC2. The ligated cDNA underwent four PCR rounds using SP2 and nested alpha and beta constant-region primers. TCRdb re-analysed the UMI-ligation and nested PCR reads in MiXCR, keeping a single row per CDR3 protein. The data contain roughly 80,000 distinct CDR3 sequences, 8% to 9.5% of them seen just once; the ten biggest clones take up less than 1.5%. After the first PCR, alpha and beta chain libraries were processed separately. Remarks on this clonotype: Antigen: not known.

The study's findings and limits: Clonotypes here are unpaired alpha or beta chain sequences. A few larger clonotypes appeared in naive repertoires, especially CD8, possibly memory cells re-expressing CD45RA.

The sequence derives from a human donor in good health. Specimen: naive CD8+ T cells from blood. The chain joins TRBV6-5 to TRBJ1-2, with no clear D. The CDR3 DNA follows: TGTGCCAGCAGTTACGATGGGCCTTACTATGGCTACACCTTC. This sequence encodes CASSYDGPYYGYTF.